This T cell receptor (beta chain) was profiled in a study of blood T cell repertoires in COVID-19. Study details: The origin of the acute and convalescent COVID-19 samples was the United States, Italy and Spain. Sources were T cells, B-cell-depleted T cells, or PBMCs; the material itself was cDNA or gDNA.

Authors' methods: Nucleated cell counts were estimated from reference gene primer amplification. Libraries were prepared by immunoSEQ multiplex PCR; TCRdb keeps only in-frame clonotypes and omits some of them. D and trimming were read from the DNA, whereas the V and J calls and clone size are those reported in that table. The table has around 70,000 clones, roughly 70% seen once; the top ten hold over 20%. Germline-derived CDR1 and CDR2 are ENHRY and SYGVKD. This CDR3 is 14 amino acids long. Trimming took off 5 bases at V and 0 bases at J, with 10 bases between the two ends. The sample consisted of peripheral blood. The TCR originated in a man between 70 and 80 years old with acute or convalescent COVID-19. This chain joins TRBV10-3 and TRBJ1-2, with D perhaps matching TRBD1 (5 bases). CDR3 amino acids: CAISRTLTNYGYTF. The CDR3 DNA sequence: TGTGCCATCAGTAGGACACTTACTAACTATGGCTACACCTTC.